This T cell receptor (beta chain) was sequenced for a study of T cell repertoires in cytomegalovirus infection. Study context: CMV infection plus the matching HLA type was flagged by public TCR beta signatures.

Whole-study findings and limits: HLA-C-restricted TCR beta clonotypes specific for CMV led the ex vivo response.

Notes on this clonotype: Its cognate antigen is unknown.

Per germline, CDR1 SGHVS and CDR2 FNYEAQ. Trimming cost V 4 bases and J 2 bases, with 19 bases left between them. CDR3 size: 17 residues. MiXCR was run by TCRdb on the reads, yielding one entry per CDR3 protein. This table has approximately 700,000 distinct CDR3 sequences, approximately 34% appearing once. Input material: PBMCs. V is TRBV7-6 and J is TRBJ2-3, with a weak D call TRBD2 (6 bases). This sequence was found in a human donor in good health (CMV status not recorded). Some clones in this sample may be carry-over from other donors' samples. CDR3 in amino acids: CASSSPLGGEITDTQYF. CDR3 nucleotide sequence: TGTGCCAGCAGCTCCCCCCTGGGCGGGGAGATCACAGATACGCAGTATTTT.